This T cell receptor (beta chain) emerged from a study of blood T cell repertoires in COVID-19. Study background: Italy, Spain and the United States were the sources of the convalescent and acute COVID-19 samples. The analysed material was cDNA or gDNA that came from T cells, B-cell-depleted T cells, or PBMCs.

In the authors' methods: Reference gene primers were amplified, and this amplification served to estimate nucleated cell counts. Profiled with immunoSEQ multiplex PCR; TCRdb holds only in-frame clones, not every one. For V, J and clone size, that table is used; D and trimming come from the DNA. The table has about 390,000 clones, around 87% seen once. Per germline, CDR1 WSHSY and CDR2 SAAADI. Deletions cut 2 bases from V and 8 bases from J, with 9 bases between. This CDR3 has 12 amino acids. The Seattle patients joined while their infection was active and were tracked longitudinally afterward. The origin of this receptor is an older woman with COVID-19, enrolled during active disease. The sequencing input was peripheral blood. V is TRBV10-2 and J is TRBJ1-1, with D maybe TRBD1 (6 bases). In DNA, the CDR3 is TGCGCCAGCAGTGAGGCCGGGACAGAAGCTTTCTTT. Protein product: CASSEAGTEAFF.